One and the same sample provided the 7 T cell receptor beta chains below, sequenced in a study of blood T cell repertoires in COVID-19. Clones were read by immunoSEQ multiplex PCR, and TCRdb kept only the in-frame ones, dropping some. The sample lists some 150,000 clones, 76% occurring once. Sequenced sample: peripheral blood. The receptors here all came from a woman aged 80 or over with active or convalescent COVID-19.

This clone has only one observation. The rearrangement joins TRBV19 to TRBJ1-2; a weak D match, TRBD1 (6 bases). The CDR3 has 16 residues. V was cut by 0 bases and J by 2 bases, with 13 bases left in between. Germline V gene sequence: CDR1 LNHDA, CDR2 SQIVND (reference sequence). CDR3 bases: TGTGCCAGTAGTATAGATCTGGCAGGGGCCAACTATGGCTACACCTTC. It yields the protein CASSIDLAGANYGYTF.

This clone has more than one count but fewer than ten. The chain has TRBV11-2 and TRBJ1-4, with 10 nucleotides matching TRBD1. In germline, CDR1 is SGHAT, CDR2 FQNNGV. V dropped 3 bases and J dropped 15; count of bases not matched to a gene: 7. The CDR3 has 13 amino acids. The CDR3 DNA sequence: TGTGCCAGCAGCTTGCAACCGGGACAGGGGTTGTTTTTT. Translation: CASSLQPGQGLFF.

The V call is TRBV18, the J call TRBJ1-3, with D hard to call. The V and J ends lost 5 bases and 2 bases respectively, with 19 bases between them. The CDR3 sequence is 17 residues long. The germline V gene encodes CDR1 KGHSH and CDR2 LQKENI. CDR3 DNA sequence: TGTGCCAGCTCAGTCCGAGGCGTAGGAGTAGCTGGAAACACCATATATTTT. It is translated as CASSVRGVGVAGNTIYF. Filled out from reference TRBV18 and TRBJ1-3, the complete variable domain reads NAGVMQNPRHLVRRRGQEARLRCSPMKGHSHVYWYRQLPEEGLKFMVYLQKENIIDESGMPKERFSAEFPKEGPSILRIQQVVRGDSAAYFCASSVRGVGVAGNTIYFGEGSWLTVV.

CDR3 protein: CATSDLRTGDRGNQPQHF. CDR3 DNA sequence: TGTGCCACCAGTGATTTAAGGACAGGGGATAGGGGCAATCAGCCCCAGCATTTT. This chain uses TRBV24-1 with TRBJ1-5, with 9 positions matching TRBD1. The CDR3 runs to 18 residues. The V and J ends lost 1 base and 2 bases, in that order; junction bases with no gene match: 8. Germline V gene sequence: CDR1 KGHDR, CDR2 SFDVKD.

The chain joins TRBV3-1 (or the pseudogene TRBV3-2) to TRBJ2-2; TRBD2 matches at 7 bases. Germline V lookup: CDR1 LGHDT, CDR2 YNNKEL (reference sequence). The CDR3 contains 14 residues. The V segment lost 4 bases and the J segment 7 bases; nucleotides outside the gene matches: 6. CDR3 amino acids: CASSRPSSGGELFF. In nucleotides, the CDR3 is TGTGCCAGCAGCCGACCCTCTAGCGGCGGGGAGCTGTTTTTT.

The CDR3 nucleotides are TGCGCCAGCAGGAGACTAGCGGTTAACTACAATGAGCAGTTCTTC. It encodes CASRRLAVNYNEQFF. The chain is built from TRBV5-1 and TRBJ2-1; 9 nucleotides align to TRBD2. CDR1 is SGHRS and CDR2 is YFSETQ in the germline V gene. CDR3 length: 15 amino acids. With 5 bases clipped from V and 3 bases from J, the junction kept 6 bases outside the gene matches. Filled out from reference TRBV5-1 and TRBJ2-1, the complete variable domain reads KAGVTQTPRYLIKTRGQQVTLSCSPISGHRSVSWYQQTPGQGLQFLFEYFSETQRNKGNFPGRFSGRQFSNSRSEMNVSTLELGDSALYLCASRRLAVNYNEQFFGPGTRLTVL.

This clone was observed a few times. The chain joins TRBV7-3 to TRBJ1-1; 8 bases agree with TRBD1. Germline V gene sequence: CDR1 SGHTA, CDR2 FQGTGA. The CDR3 is 14 residues long. The ends lost 4 bases at V and 9 bases at J; junction bases unmatched: 10. CDR3: CASSWGTGAVKAFF. CDR3 DNA sequence: TGTGCCAGCAGCTGGGGGACAGGTGCGGTCAAAGCTTTCTTT.